The T cell receptor beta chain described here comes from a study of blood T cells in healthy people across ages. Study-level points and caveats: Leaving the PBMCs unsorted stopped any conclusive comparison of naive versus antigen-experienced cells.

V was trimmed by 10 bases and J by 5 bases, leaving 21 bases between them. CDR1 and CDR2 from the germline V gene are SGHVS and FNYEAQ. The CDR3 spans 15 residues. Using a J-beta primer mix together with a sample-barcoded 5' primer, a second PCR was run for about 6 to 12 cycles. TCRdb independently ran MiXCR on the 5' RACE reads; one entry per CDR3 protein. The sample holds 850,000 to 1,000,000 distinct CDR3 sequences, around 46% seen once. Extractions gave at least 5 micrograms of total RNA per sample. This clonotype was picked up one time. Its antigen remains unknown. The sequence was obtained from a man aged 25-40 years in good health. V and J are TRBV7-6 and TRBJ1-5, with TRBD1 as a possible D gene (5 bases). Sequenced sample: blood. This chain's CDR3 is CATGPGPRTDQPQHF. CDR3 DNA: TGTGCCACCGGGCCGGGACCCCGAACGGATCAGCCCCAGCATTTT.